Detailed here is one T cell receptor (beta chain). Its antigen is still unknown. Only in-frame clones appear in the TCRdb table, and some are missing; sequencing was by immunoSEQ multiplex PCR. This table holds roughly 16,000 clones, more than 85% found once. This specimen belongs to a study of T cell repertoires in ileal Crohn's disease. Study summary: Patients had a median roughly 8-year disease duration, and less than 40% were active smokers. About half of patients got postoperative therapy: some 11 thiopurines, around 19 anti-TNF. From the surgical specimen's inflamed ileum, biopsies were taken as M0. Findings and limits, study-wide: Clonal expansions were more frequent in active smokers than non-smokers at surgery.

The time point is: inflamed ileum from the surgical specimen. Germline values: CDR1 MGHRA, CDR2 YSYEKL. The V end was cut by 0 bases, the J end by 11 bases, with 10 bases between. The CDR3 runs 12 residues. Sequenced sample: ileal tissue. This sequence originates from an adult with Crohn's disease. The rearrangement uses TRBV4-1 and TRBJ1-1; D not resolved. The CDR3 here is CASSQETRNAFF. The CDR3 region has the DNA TGCGCCAGCAGCCAAGAGACTAGGAACGCTTTCTTT.